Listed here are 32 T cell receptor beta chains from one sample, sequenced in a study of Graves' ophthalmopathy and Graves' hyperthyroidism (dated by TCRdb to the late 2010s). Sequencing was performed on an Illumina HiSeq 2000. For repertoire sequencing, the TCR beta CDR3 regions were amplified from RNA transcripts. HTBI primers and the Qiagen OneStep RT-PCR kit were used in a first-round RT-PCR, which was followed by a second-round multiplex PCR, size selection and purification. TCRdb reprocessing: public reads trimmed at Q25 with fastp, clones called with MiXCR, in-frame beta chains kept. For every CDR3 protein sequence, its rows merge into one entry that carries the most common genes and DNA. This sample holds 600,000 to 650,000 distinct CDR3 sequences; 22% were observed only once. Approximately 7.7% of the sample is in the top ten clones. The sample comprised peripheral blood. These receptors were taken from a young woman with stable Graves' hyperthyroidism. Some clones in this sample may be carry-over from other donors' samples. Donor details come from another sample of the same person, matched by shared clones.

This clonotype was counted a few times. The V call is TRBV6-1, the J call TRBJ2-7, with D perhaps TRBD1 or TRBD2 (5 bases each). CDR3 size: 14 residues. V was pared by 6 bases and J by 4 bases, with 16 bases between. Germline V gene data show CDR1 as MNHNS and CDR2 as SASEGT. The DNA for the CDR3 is TGTGCCAGCAGCCCTCGGGACGTCTTATACGAGCAGTACTTC. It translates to CASSPRDVLYEQYF.

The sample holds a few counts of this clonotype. The CDR3, as DNA: TGTGCCAGCAGTCAGGGGCTCCACACTGAAGCTTTCTTT. It encodes CASSQGLHTEAFF. V and J are TRBV6-1 and TRBJ1-1; tentatively, D is TRBD1 (6 bases). With 5 bases removed from V and 3 bases from J, the gap between germline ends came to 10 bases. CDR1 and CDR2 (germline): MNHNS, SASEGT. CDR3 length equals 13 residues.

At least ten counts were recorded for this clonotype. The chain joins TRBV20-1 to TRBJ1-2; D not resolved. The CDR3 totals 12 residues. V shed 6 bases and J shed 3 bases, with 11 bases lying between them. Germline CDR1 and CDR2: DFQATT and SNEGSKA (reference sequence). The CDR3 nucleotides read TGCAGTGCCCAGGAAGATCACTATGGCTACACCTTC. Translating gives CSAQEDHYGYTF.

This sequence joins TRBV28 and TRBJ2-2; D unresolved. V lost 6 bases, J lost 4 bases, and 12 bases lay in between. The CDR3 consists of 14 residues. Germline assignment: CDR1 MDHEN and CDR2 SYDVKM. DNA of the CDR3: TGTGCCAGCAGAGAAGTGGGGTTCACCGGGGAGCTGTTTTTT. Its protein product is CASREVGFTGELFF.

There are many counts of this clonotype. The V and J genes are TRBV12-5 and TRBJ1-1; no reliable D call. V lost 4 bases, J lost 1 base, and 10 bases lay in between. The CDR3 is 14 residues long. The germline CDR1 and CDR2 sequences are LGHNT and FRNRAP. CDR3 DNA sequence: TGTGCTAGTGGTTGGAATACAGCGAACACTGAAGCTTTCTTT. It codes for CASGWNTANTEAFF. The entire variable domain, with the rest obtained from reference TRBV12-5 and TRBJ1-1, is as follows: DARVTQTPRHKVTEMGQEVTMRCQPILGHNTVFWYRQTMMQGLELLAYFRNRAPLDDSGMPKDRFSAEMPDATLATLKIQPSEPRDSAVYFCASGWNTANTEAFFGQGTRLTVV.

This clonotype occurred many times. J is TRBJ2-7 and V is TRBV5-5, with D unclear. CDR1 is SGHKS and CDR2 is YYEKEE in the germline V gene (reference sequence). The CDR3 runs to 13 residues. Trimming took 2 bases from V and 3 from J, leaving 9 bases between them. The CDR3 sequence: CASSFVSFYEQYF. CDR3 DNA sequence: TGTGCCAGCAGCTTTGTCAGTTTCTACGAGCAGTACTTC.

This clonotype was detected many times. The CDR3 here is CASSPQGQGVDGYTF. The CDR3 bases are TGTGCCAGCAGTCCCCAGGGACAGGGAGTCGATGGCTACACCTTC. This chain joins TRBV27 and TRBJ1-2; 9 bases line up with TRBD1. V shed 5 bases, J shed 6 bases, and the junction held 10 bases outside the gene matches. Germline V gives CDR1 MNHEY, CDR2 SMNVEV (reference sequence). CDR3 length equals 15 residues.

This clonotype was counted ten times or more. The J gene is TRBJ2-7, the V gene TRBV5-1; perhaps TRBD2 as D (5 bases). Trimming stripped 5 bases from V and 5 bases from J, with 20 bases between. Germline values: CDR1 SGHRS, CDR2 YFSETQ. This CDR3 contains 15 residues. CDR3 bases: TGCGCCAGCAGGCGCGGTGGTTTGAGGGATGACGAGCAGTACTTC. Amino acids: CASRRGGLRDDEQYF.

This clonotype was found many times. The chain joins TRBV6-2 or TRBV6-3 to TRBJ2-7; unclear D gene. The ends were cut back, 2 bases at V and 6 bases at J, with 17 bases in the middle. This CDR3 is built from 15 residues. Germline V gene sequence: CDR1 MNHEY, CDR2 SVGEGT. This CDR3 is CASSYVELHDAEQYF. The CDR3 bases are TGTGCCAGCAGTTACGTGGAACTCCACGACGCCGAGCAGTACTTC.

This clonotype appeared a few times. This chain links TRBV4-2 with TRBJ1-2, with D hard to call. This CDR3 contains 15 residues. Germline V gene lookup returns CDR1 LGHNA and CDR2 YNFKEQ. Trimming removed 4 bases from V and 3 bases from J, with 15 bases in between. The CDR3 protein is CASSPTPTGDYGYTF. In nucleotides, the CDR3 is TGTGCCAGCAGCCCTACCCCGACCGGGGACTATGGCTACACCTTC.

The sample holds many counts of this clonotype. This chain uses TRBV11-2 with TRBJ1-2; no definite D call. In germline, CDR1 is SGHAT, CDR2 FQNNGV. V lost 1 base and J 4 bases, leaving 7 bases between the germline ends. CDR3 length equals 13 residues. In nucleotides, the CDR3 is TGTGCCAGCAGCTTAGGGTCGGTCTATGGCTACACCTTC. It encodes CASSLGSVYGYTF.

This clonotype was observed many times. As DNA, the CDR3 is TGTGCCATCAGTGGAAGACAGGCCGGAGAAAATTCACCCCTCCACTTT. Protein product: CAISGRQAGENSPLHF. The chain carries TRBV10-3 and TRBJ1-6; a weak D match, TRBD1 (6 bases). The germline CDR1 and CDR2 sequences are ENHRY and SYGVKD. Deletions cut 4 bases from V and 7 bases from J, with 17 bases between. The CDR3 contains 16 residues.

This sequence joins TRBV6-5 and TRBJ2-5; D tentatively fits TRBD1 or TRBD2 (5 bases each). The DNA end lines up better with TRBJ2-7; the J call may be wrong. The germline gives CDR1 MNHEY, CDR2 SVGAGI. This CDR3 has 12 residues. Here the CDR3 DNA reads TGTGCCAGTGCCGAGGGGAGTTACGAGCAGTACTTC. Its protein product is CASAEGSYEQYF.

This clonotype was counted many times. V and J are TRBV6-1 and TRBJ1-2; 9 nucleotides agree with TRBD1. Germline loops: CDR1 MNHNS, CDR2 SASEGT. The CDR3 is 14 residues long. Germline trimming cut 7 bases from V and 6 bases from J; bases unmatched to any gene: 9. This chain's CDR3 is CASTPGQGTHGYTF. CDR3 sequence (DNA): TGTGCCAGCACCCCGGGACAGGGTACGCATGGCTACACCTTC.

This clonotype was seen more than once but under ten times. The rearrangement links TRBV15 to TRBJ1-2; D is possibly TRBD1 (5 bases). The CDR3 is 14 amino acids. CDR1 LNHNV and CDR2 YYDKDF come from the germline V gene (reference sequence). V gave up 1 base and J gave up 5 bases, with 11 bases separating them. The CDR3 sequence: CATSRGGQLYGYTF. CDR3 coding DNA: TGTGCCACCAGCAGAGGGGGCCAGCTTTATGGCTACACCTTC.

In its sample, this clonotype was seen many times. CDR3 DNA sequence: TGCGCCAGCAGCTTCCCTGGGGAGCTTGGCTACACCTTC. The encoded protein is CASSFPGELGYTF. This sequence joins TRBV5-1 and TRBJ1-2; D unclear. This CDR3 has 13 residues. Germline V gives CDR1 SGHRS, CDR2 YFSETQ. Trimming pared 2 bases from V and 7 bases from J, leaving 12 bases between.

This chain's CDR3 is CASSFRDYTTAYEQYF. The CDR3 nucleotides read TGTGCCAGCAGCTTCCGGGACTATACCACAGCCTACGAGCAGTACTTC. The chain links TRBV5-4 to TRBJ2-7, with 7 bases that match TRBD2. V trimming: 2 bases; J trimming: 2 bases; junction bases outside the gene matches: 10. Germline V gene data show CDR1 as SGHNT and CDR2 as YYREEE (reference sequence). CDR3 length: 16 residues.

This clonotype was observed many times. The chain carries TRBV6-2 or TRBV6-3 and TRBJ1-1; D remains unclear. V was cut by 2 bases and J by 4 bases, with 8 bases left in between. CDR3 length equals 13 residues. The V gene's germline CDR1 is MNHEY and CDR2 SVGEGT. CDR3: CASSYGTFTEAFF. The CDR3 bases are TGTGCCAGCAGTTACGGCACATTCACTGAAGCTTTCTTT.

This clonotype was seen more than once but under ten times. CDR3 sequence reads: CASSSGGANIQYF. The CDR3 DNA reads TGTGCCAGTAGTAGCGGAGGGGCGAACATTCAGTACTTC. The rearrangement uses TRBV19 and TRBJ2-4, with D possibly TRBD2 on 6 matching bases. V lost 4 bases, J lost 7 bases, and 11 bases lay in between. The germline CDR1 and CDR2 sequences are LNHDA and SQIVND (reference sequence). The CDR3 covers 13 residues.

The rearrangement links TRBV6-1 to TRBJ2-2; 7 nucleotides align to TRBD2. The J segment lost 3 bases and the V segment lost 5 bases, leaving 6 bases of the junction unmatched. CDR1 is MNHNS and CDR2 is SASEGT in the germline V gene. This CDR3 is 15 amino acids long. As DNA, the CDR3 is TGTGCCAGCAGTATGGCTAGCGGTTACACCGGGGAGCTGTTTTTT. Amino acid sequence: CASSMASGYTGELFF.

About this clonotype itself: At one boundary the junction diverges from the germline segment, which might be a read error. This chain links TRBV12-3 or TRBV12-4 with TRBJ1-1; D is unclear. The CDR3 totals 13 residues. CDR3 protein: CASSFGMNTEACF. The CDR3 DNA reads TGTGCCAGCAGTTTTGGGATGAACACTGAAGCTTGCTTT.

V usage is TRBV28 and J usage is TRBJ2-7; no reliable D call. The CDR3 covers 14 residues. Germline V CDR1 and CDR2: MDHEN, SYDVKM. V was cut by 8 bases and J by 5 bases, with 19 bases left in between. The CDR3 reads CASGDRAQGDEQYF. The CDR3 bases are TGTGCCAGCGGGGATAGGGCCCAAGGAGACGAGCAGTACTTC.

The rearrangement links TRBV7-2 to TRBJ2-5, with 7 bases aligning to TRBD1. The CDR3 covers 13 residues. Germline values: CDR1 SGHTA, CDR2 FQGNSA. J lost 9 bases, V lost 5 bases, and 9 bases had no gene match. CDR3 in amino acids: CASSEGQARAQYF. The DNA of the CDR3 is TGTGCCAGCAGCGAAGGACAGGCCCGGGCCCAGTACTTC.

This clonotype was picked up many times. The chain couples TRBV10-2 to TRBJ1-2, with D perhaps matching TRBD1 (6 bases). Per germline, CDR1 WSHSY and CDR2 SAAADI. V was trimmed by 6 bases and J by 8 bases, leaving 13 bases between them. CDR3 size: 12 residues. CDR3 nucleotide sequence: TGCGCCAGCAGGAGACAGGACGACGGCTACACCTTC. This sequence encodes CASRRQDDGYTF.

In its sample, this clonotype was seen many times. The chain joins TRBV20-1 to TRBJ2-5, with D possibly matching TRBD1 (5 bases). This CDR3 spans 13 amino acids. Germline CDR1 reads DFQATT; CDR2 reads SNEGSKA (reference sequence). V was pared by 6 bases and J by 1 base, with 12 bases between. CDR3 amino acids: CSATTELQETQYF. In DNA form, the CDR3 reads TGCAGTGCAACGACAGAGCTCCAAGAGACCCAGTACTTC.

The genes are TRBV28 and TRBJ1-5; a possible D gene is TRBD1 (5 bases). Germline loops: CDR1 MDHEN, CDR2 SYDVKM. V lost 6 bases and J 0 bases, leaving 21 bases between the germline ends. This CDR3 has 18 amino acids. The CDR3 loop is CASSSLGAAFYSNQPQHF. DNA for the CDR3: TGTGCCAGCAGCAGTCTTGGGGCAGCCTTTTATAGCAATCAGCCCCAGCATTTT. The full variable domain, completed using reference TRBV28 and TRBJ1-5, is DVKVTQSSRYLVKRTGEKVFLECVQDMDHENMFWYRQDPGLGLRLIYFSYDVKMKEKGDIPEGYSVSREKKERFSLILESASTNQTSMYLCASSSLGAAFYSNQPQHFGDGTRLSIL.

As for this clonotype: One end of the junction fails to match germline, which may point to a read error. DNA of the CDR3: TGCGCCAGCAGCCCGGACCCGGCAGTCTCAGAAGCTTTCTTT. This encodes CASSPDPAVSEAFF. This rearrangement joins TRBV7-2 to TRBJ1-1; D is unclear. The CDR3 length is 14 residues. Per the germline V gene, CDR1 is SGHTA and CDR2 is FQGNSA. The full variable domain, in which reference TRBV7-2 and TRBJ1-1 provide the parts outside the CDR3, is GAGVSQSPSNKVTEKGKDVELRCDPISGHTALYWYRQSLGQGLEFLIYFQGNSAPDKSGLPSDRFSAERTGGSVSTLTIQRTQQEDSAVYLCASSPDPAVSEAFFGQGTRLTVV.

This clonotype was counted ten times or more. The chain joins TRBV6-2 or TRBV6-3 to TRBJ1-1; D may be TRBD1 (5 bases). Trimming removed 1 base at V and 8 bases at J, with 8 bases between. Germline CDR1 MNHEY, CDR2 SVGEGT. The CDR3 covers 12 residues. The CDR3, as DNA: TGTGCCAGCAGTTACTGGGGGACCGAAGCTTTCTTT. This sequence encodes CASSYWGTEAFF.

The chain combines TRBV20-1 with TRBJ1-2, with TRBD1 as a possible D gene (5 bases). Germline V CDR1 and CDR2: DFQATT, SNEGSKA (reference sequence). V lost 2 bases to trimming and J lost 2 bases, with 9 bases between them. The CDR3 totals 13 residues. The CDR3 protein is CSARLGGNYGYTF. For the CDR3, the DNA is TGCAGTGCTAGATTGGGGGGAAACTATGGCTACACCTTC.

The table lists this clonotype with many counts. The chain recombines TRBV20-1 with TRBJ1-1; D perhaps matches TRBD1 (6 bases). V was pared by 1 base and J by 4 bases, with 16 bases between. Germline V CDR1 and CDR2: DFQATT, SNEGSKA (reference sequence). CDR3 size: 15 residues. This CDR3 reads CSARAPQGTGTEAFF. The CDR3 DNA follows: TGCAGTGCTAGAGCCCCACAGGGAACTGGCACTGAAGCTTTCTTT.

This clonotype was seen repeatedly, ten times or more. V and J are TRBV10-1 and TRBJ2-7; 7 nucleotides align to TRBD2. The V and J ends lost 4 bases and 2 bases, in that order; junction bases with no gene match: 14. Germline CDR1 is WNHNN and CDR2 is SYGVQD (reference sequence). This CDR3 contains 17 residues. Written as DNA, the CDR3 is TGCGCCAGCAGTGCAAAAGAGCGAGCGGGAATTACCTACGAGCAGTACTTC. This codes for CASSAKERAGITYEQYF.

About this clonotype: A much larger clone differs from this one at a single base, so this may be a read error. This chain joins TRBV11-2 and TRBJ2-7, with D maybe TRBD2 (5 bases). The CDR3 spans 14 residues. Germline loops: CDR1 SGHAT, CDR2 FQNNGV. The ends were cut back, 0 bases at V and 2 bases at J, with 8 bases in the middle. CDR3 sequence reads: CASSLELRAYEQYF. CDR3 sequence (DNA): TGTGCCAGCAGCTTAGAGCTGAGGGCCTACGAGCAGTACTTC.